The 10 T cell receptor beta chains listed next were all sequenced from one sample in a study of shared clonotypes between healthy human individuals. Assay: immunoSEQ multiplex PCR; the TCRdb copy retains only in-frame clones and omits some. Found here are over a million clones, more than 75% of them singletons; the top ten hold 0.55% to 0.7%. The specimen was memory CD4+ T cells from PBMCs. Regarding subset: CD45RA-negative fraction. The receptor source for this set is a man aged 18-30 years in good health. Some clones in this sample may be carry-over from other donors' samples.

This clone has ten or more counts. This chain uses TRBV18 with TRBJ2-1, with D hard to call. Per the germline V gene, CDR1 is KGHSH and CDR2 is LQKENI. This CDR3 is built from 13 residues. V shed 1 base and J shed 5 bases, with 6 bases lying between them. The CDR3 coding sequence is TGTGCCAGCTCACCACGGGCAAACAATGAGCAGTTCTTC. It encodes CASSPRANNEQFF. Based on the CDR3 plus reference TRBV18 and TRBJ2-1, the full variable domain is NAGVMQNPRHLVRRRGQEARLRCSPMKGHSHVYWYRQLPEEGLKFMVYLQKENIIDESGMPKERFSAEFPKEGPSILRIQQVVRGDSAAYFCASSPRANNEQFFGPGTRLTVL.

V and J are TRBV29-1 and TRBJ2-5; the D gene is possibly TRBD1 (6 bases). The ends were cut back, 7 bases at V and 5 bases at J, with 11 bases in the middle. Germline V gene sequence: CDR1 SQVTM, CDR2 ANQGSEA. CDR3 length: 11 residues. This chain's CDR3 is CSGGGFETQYF. CDR3 bases: TGCAGCGGAGGGGGTTTTGAGACCCAGTACTTC.

This rearrangement joins TRBV19 to TRBJ2-7, with 11 bases aligning to TRBD2. CDR3 size: 14 residues. The V gene's germline CDR1 is LNHDA and CDR2 SQIVND (reference sequence). J gave up 7 bases and V 7 bases, and 9 bases lay outside the gene matches. In DNA, the CDR3 is TGTGCCAGTAATCTAGCGGGAGGTGTAGGGGAGCAGTACTTC. Translated: CASNLAGGVGEQYF.

The chain couples TRBV21-1 to TRBJ2-3; TRBD2 is taken as the D call from the table, unchecked against the DNA. TRBV21-1 is a documented pseudogene. The CDR3 runs to 13 residues. This chain's CDR3 is CASSNSSTDTQYF. The CDR3 region has the DNA TGTGCCAGCAGCAATAGTAGTACAGATACGCAGTATTTT.

V usage is TRBV11-2 and J usage is TRBJ1-2; 7 bases agree with TRBD1. From germline, CDR1 is SGHAT and CDR2 FQNNGV. The CDR3 sequence is 14 residues long. The V gene end was trimmed by 7 bases and the J gene end by 4 bases; junction bases not matched to a gene: 9. The CDR3, as DNA: TGTGCCAGCACCCTTTGGACAGGCGCCTATGGCTACACCTTC. This encodes CASTLWTGAYGYTF.

The chain is built from TRBV7-2 and TRBJ2-6; the D gene is possibly TRBD1 (5 bases). The CDR3 loop spans 17 amino acids. Germline V gives CDR1 SGHTA, CDR2 FQGNSA. With 5 bases removed from V and 0 bases from J, the gap between germline ends came to 14 bases. CDR3 nucleotides: TGTGCCAGCAGCAGGAGACAGATCACCTCTGGGGCCAACGTCCTGACTTTC. It encodes CASSRRQITSGANVLTF.

This clone was seen repeatedly, ten times or more. At the DNA level, this CDR3 is encoded by other sequences in the same sample as well. The V call is TRBV20-1, the J call TRBJ2-5, with unresolved D. Germline CDR1 is DFQATT and CDR2 is SNEGSKA (reference sequence). The CDR3 totals 10 residues. The V and J ends lost 6 bases and 4 bases respectively, with 6 bases between them. CDR3 coding DNA: TGCAGTGCATCGATAGAGACCCAGTACTTC. Translated, it gives CSASIETQYF.

This clone has a count of ten or more. This chain joins TRBV5-1 and TRBJ2-3; 11 bases line up with TRBD2. Germline V gene sequence: CDR1 SGHRS, CDR2 YFSETQ. CDR3 size: 17 residues. V lost 4 bases to trimming and J lost 3 bases; unmatched junction nucleotides: 10. The CDR3 loop reads CASSPDPLAGGTDTQYF. The CDR3 coding sequence is TGCGCCAGCAGCCCGGACCCCCTAGCGGGAGGTACAGATACGCAGTATTTT.

This clone showed up just a few times. The chain is built from TRBV4-1 and TRBJ1-1; the D gene is possibly TRBD1 (5 bases). Germline V CDR1 and CDR2: MGHRA, YSYEKL. V was pared by 6 bases and J by 0 bases, with 20 bases between. The CDR3 has 17 amino acids. This CDR3 reads CASSLPRGTGLNTEAFF. The CDR3, as DNA: TGCGCCAGCAGTCTTCCAAGAGGGACGGGTTTGAACACTGAAGCTTTCTTT.

In this sample, this clone turned up a few times. The chain has TRBV11-1 and TRBJ1-1; D call uncertain. There are 14 residues in the CDR3. Germline-derived CDR1 and CDR2 are SGHAT and FQDESV (reference sequence). The V and J ends lost 1 base and 4 bases respectively, with 10 bases between them. CDR3 residues: CASSLDPGATEAFF. The CDR3 DNA sequence: TGTGCCAGCAGCTTAGACCCGGGAGCCACTGAAGCTTTCTTT.